The 15 T cell receptor beta chains listed next were all sequenced from one sample in a study of T cells in Graves' hyperthyroidism and ophthalmopathy. Amplification of TCR beta CDR3 regions was performed using RNA transcripts as template. The HTBI set primed first-round TCR CDR3 RT-PCR. TCRdb independently ran MiXCR on the multiplex PCR reads; one entry per CDR3 protein. The sample has around 300,000 distinct CDR3 sequences, approximately 12% seen once. The sequencing input was blood. These receptor sequences come from a woman aged 30 to 39 with Graves' hyperthyroidism that later progressed to Graves' ophthalmopathy.

This clonotype appeared a few times. The V call is TRBV19, the J call TRBJ1-1; possible D gene TRBD1, 5 bases. CDR3 length: 15 residues. Trimming took off 3 bases at V and 1 base at J, with 12 bases between the two ends. Per the germline V gene, CDR1 is LNHDA and CDR2 is SQIVND (reference sequence). The DNA for the CDR3 is TGTGCCAGTAGTATCGCCGGGGCGGCGAACACTGAAGCTTTCTTT. Amino acids: CASSIAGAANTEAFF. Based on the CDR3 plus reference TRBV19 and TRBJ1-1, the full variable domain is DGGITQSPKYLFRKEGQNVTLSCEQNLNHDAMYWYRQDPGQGLRLIYYSQIVNDFQKGDIAEGYSVSREKKESFPLTVTSAQKNPTAFYLCASSIAGAANTEAFFGQGTRLTVV.

The chain combines TRBV7-9 with TRBJ1-2; 7 bases line up with TRBD1. V gave up 1 base and J gave up 4 bases; unmatched junction bases: 3. The CDR3 length is 14 residues. Germline values: CDR1 SEHNR, CDR2 FQNEAQ (reference sequence). CDR3 coding DNA: TGTGCCAGCAGCTTAGGACAGGGCCCCTATGGCTACACCTTC. This sequence encodes CASSLGQGPYGYTF.

The V gene is TRBV27, the J gene TRBJ1-5; 9 bases agree with TRBD1. Trimming cost V 3 bases and J 1 base; bases outside gene matches: 1. This CDR3 is 15 amino acids long. CDR1 MNHEY and CDR2 SMNVEV come from the germline V gene (reference sequence). CDR3 residues: CASSLGQGSNQPQHF. The CDR3 DNA reads TGTGCCAGCAGTTTGGGACAGGGAAGCAATCAGCCCCAGCATTTT.

This clonotype was detected a few times. This chain uses TRBV7-9 with TRBJ2-5; perhaps TRBD2 as D (6 bases). Germline V lookup: CDR1 SEHNR, CDR2 FQNEAQ (reference sequence). This CDR3 is 13 amino acids long. V was trimmed by 0 bases and J by 10 bases, leaving 12 bases between them. The CDR3 reads CASSLALREDQYF. CDR3 in DNA: TGTGCCAGCAGCTTAGCTTTAAGGGAGGACCAGTACTTC.

This clonotype was recorded many times. The chain couples TRBV27 to TRBJ2-3; a weak D match, TRBD2 (6 bases). CDR3 length: 16 amino acids. Germline V gene lookup returns CDR1 MNHEY and CDR2 SMNVEV (reference sequence). The germline V and J ends were trimmed by 5 bases and 4 bases, with 19 bases remaining between them. Here the CDR3 DNA reads TGTGCCAGCAGTGTCAGGGCTGGCGGGACGGCAGATACGCAGTATTTT. Its translation: CASSVRAGGTADTQYF.

This clonotype was detected ten times or more. V and J are TRBV2 and TRBJ2-3; TRBD2 might be the D (6 bases). The CDR3 covers 15 residues. Germline CDR1 is SNHLY and CDR2 is FYNNEI. The V end lost 7 bases, the J end lost 0 bases, and 14 bases lay between the germline ends. The CDR3 here is CASISGTFSTDTQYF. The CDR3, as DNA: TGTGCCAGCATATCCGGGACTTTTAGCACAGATACGCAGTATTTT.

This clonotype has a handful of counts. The V and J genes are TRBV10-2 and TRBJ2-1; 14 bases fit TRBD2. Germline values: CDR1 WSHSY, CDR2 SAAADI. V trimming: 6 bases; J trimming: 5 bases; junction bases outside the gene matches: 0. This CDR3 has 14 amino acids. The CDR3 nucleotides are TGCGCCAGCAGGGGACTAGCGGGAGACAATGAGCAGTTCTTC. The encoded protein is CASRGLAGDNEQFF.

This clonotype showed up many times. The V and J genes are TRBV4-1 and TRBJ2-7; 9 bases are shared with TRBD1. Trimming cost V 1 base and J 6 bases; bases outside gene matches: 10. The CDR3 is 16 amino acids. Germline CDR1 MGHRA, CDR2 YSYEKL. CDR3 region: CASSQATGTGRREQYF. The DNA of the CDR3 is TGCGCCAGCAGCCAAGCCACCGGGACAGGGAGACGCGAGCAGTACTTC.

With respect to this clonotype: Compared with germline, one end of the junction differs, possibly owing to a read error. The chain recombines TRBV4-1 with TRBJ1-6; the D is unclear. The length of the CDR3 is 13 residues. CDR1 and CDR2 from the germline V gene are MGHRA and YSYEKL. For the CDR3, the DNA is TGCGCCACCAGCGGGGAGCCAGGTTCACCCCTCCACTTT. The encoded protein is CATSGEPGSPLHF.

The table lists this clonotype with a few counts. The chain joins TRBV19 to TRBJ1-5; 9 positions agree with TRBD1. This CDR3 is built from 13 residues. Germline values: CDR1 LNHDA, CDR2 SQIVND (reference sequence). Losses at the gene ends were 6 bases for V and 6 bases for J; bases not matched to a gene: 3. The CDR3 nucleotides read TGTGCCAGTAGAACGACAGGGGGTCAGCCCCAGCATTTT. Residues: CASRTTGGQPQHF.

Ten or more counts support this clonotype. The rearrangement joins TRBV20-1 to TRBJ1-1; D not resolved. Germline loops: CDR1 DFQATT, CDR2 SNEGSKA (reference sequence). V lost 4 bases to trimming and J lost 0 bases, with 12 bases between them. The CDR3 covers 14 residues. The CDR3 bases are TGCAGTGCTAAAGCCAGAGAATTGAACACTGAAGCTTTCTTT. It specifies CSAKARELNTEAFF.

This clonotype was observed many times. The V call is TRBV4-1, the J call TRBJ1-3; D is uncertain. The germline CDR1 and CDR2 sequences are MGHRA and YSYEKL. CDR3 length equals 16 residues. Between the trimmed V and J ends, which lost 0 bases and 0 bases, there was a span of 9 bases. CDR3 sequence reads: CASSQDRRGSGNTIYF. Written as DNA, the CDR3 is TGCGCCAGCAGCCAAGACCGACGGGGCTCTGGAAACACCATATATTTT.

The chain uses TRBV3-1 and TRBJ1-6; D uncertain. The CDR3 sequence is 17 residues long. Trimming cost V 1 base and J 0 bases, with 10 bases left between them. In germline, CDR1 is LGHDT, CDR2 YNNKEL (reference sequence). The CDR3 region has the DNA TGTGCCAGCAGCCAAGCTCTGCTGAGCTCCTATAATTCACCCCTCCACTTT. This translates into CASSQALLSSYNSPLHF. Supplemented by reference TRBV3-1 and TRBJ1-6, the full variable domain reads DTAVSQTPKYLVTQMGNDKSIKCEQNLGHDTMYWYKQDSKKFLKIMFSYNNKELIINETVPNRFSPKSPDKAHLNLHINSLELGDSAVYFCASSQALLSSYNSPLHFGNGTRLTVT.

CDR3 sequence: CASLNRDSLYEQYF. The CDR3 bases are TGTGCCAGTCTCAACCGGGACTCTCTCTACGAGCAGTACTTC. The chain uses TRBV6-2 or TRBV6-3 and TRBJ2-7; possible D gene TRBD2, 6 bases. The V gene lost 9 bases and the J gene lost 3 bases, with 18 bases spanning the gap. The CDR3 is made up of 14 amino acids. CDR1 and CDR2 (germline): MNHEY, SVGEGT.

This clonotype came up many times. V and J are TRBV12-3 or TRBV12-4 and TRBJ1-2; D may be TRBD1 (5 bases). This CDR3 is 12 amino acids long. Trimming took 7 bases from V and 10 from J, leaving 16 bases between them. CDR3 nucleotides: TGTGCCAGCACCGGGACCCCACAGGCCTACACCTTC. It codes for CASTGTPQAYTF.